These 20 T cell receptor beta chains were sequenced from one sample in a study of tumor and adjacent non-tumor tissue in lung cancer. No cell sorting was done before RNA was extracted from the tissue. TCRbeta libraries were built with three rounds of nested PCR, modified from ARM-PCR. TCRdb re-analysed the multiplex PCR reads in MiXCR, keeping a single row per CDR3 protein. The data show 55,000 to 75,000 distinct CDR3 sequences, roughly 60% seen once. Material for sequencing was lung tumor tissue. These receptor sequences come from a man aged 50 or older with non-small cell lung cancer.

With respect to this clonotype: Mismatch with germline at one junction end may stem from a read error. V and J are TRBV6-6 and TRBJ2-7; the D is unclear. Germline-derived CDR1 and CDR2 are MNHNY and SVGAGI (reference sequence). This CDR3 spans 13 amino acids. The CDR3 bases are TGTGCCAGCAATGGACGTCTCTTGGGCGAGCACTACTTC. Protein: CASNGRLLGEHYF.

With respect to this clonotype: One junction end disagrees with the germline gene, perhaps due to a read error. The J gene is TRBJ1-6, the V gene TRBV6-5; TRBD1 aligns across 7 bases. From germline, CDR1 is MNHEY and CDR2 SVGAGI. The CDR3 runs to 16 residues. CDR3 protein: CASSPTDRVRDSPLHF. The CDR3 bases are TGTGCCAGCAGTCCGACCGACAGGGTGAGGGATTCACCACTCCACTTT.

The gene calls are TRBV28 and TRBJ2-1, with 8 bases aligning to TRBD2. The CDR3 has 15 amino acids. CDR1 is MDHEN, CDR2 SYDVKM, per germline. V lost 6 bases to trimming and J lost 6 bases; unmatched junction nucleotides: 10. The CDR3 spells CASRALAGGFNEQFF. CDR3 sequence (DNA): TGTGCCAGCAGGGCTTTGGCGGGGGGCTTCAATGAGCAGTTCTTC.

Comment on this clonotype: A clone one base away is much larger, so this may be a read error. The chain carries TRBV12-3 or TRBV12-4 and TRBJ2-3; 8 bases agree with TRBD2. The CDR3 has 14 residues. DNA of the CDR3: TGTGTCAGCAGCCTTCGACTAGCGACAGATACGCAGTATTTT. This translates into CVSSLRLATDTQYF.

With regard to this clonotype: One end of the junction fails to match germline, which may point to a read error. This chain uses TRBV20-1 with TRBJ2-7, with D uncertain. This CDR3 has 11 residues. CDR1 is DFQATT and CDR2 is SNEGSKA in the germline V gene (reference sequence). CDR3 DNA sequence: TGCATTGCTAGATCCCCCTACGAGCAGTACTTC. Translated, it gives CIARSPYEQYF.

A note on this clonotype: The junction differs from germline at one of its ends, possibly a read error. J is TRBJ2-4 and V is TRBV4-1; TRBD2 matches 9 bases. There are 15 residues in the CDR3. The germline gives CDR1 MGHRA, CDR2 YSYEKL. The CDR3 protein is CTSSRGGSSGSNQYF. CDR3 coding DNA: TGCACCAGCAGCCGCGGTGGAAGTAGCGGGAGCAATCAGTACTTC.

This clonotype was counted a single time. A clone one base away is much larger, so this may be a read error. V gene TRBV12-3 or TRBV12-4 combines with J gene TRBJ1-3, with D tentatively TRBD1 (5 bases). V lost 7 bases and J lost 7, with 14 bases in between. The CDR3 contains 13 residues. The CDR3 reads CASNPGSGNTIYF. The DNA of the CDR3 is TGTGCCAGCAATCCGGGATCAGGGAACACCATATATTTT.

V usage is TRBV7-9 and J usage is TRBJ2-1; 7 bases are a match to TRBD2. CDR1 and CDR2 from the germline V gene are SEHNR and FQNEAQ (reference sequence). There are 16 residues in the CDR3. The junction had 7 bases not matched to a gene; V was cut back by 3 bases and J by 2 bases. The CDR3 protein is CASSLGPGGPYNEQFF. The CDR3 DNA sequence: TGTGCCAGCAGCTTGGGACCGGGGGGTCCCTACAATGAGCAGTTCTTC.

V usage is TRBV29-1 and J usage is TRBJ2-1, with D possibly matching TRBD1 (5 bases). The CDR3 length is 14 residues. Between the trimmed V and J ends, which lost 4 bases and 7 bases, there was a span of 17 bases. Germline V lookup: CDR1 SQVTM, CDR2 ANQGSEA. The CDR3 protein is CSVGSSAGMNEQFF. DNA for the CDR3: TGCAGCGTTGGTTCTTCTGCAGGGATGAATGAGCAGTTCTTC.

Turning to this clonotype: A junction boundary mismatches the germline segment, possibly from a read error. The chain is built from TRBV28 and TRBJ1-1, with D possibly TRBD1 on 5 matching bases. The V gene's germline CDR1 is MDHEN and CDR2 SYDVKM. This CDR3 contains 17 residues. CDR3 in DNA: TGTGCCAGCACCGCAACCCTCGGGGGAGCCATGAACACTGTAGCTTTCTTT. It codes for CASTATLGGAMNTVAFF.

Comments on this clonotype: Since no conserved phenylalanine or tryptophan closes the CDR3, a read error is the likely cause. The DNA is left out, because the CDR3 cannot be placed on it with certainty; the CDR3 is given as TCRdb lists it. The V gene is TRBV11-2, the J gene TRBJ1-2; the table names TRBD1, a call not compared with the DNA. The CDR3 has 9 residues if both end residues are counted. In germline, CDR1 is SGHAT, CDR2 FQNNGV. CDR3 protein: CASRPDRPR.

Details on this clonotype: Since a much larger clone is just one base distant, this may be a read error. CDR3 sequence (DNA): TGTGCCGGCAGTGTTCAGCAGAACACTGAAGCTTTCTTT. Encoded protein: CAGSVQQNTEAFF. The chain employs TRBV2 and TRBJ1-1; the D is unclear. Germline lookup yields CDR1 SNHLY and CDR2 FYNNEI. The CDR3 sequence is 13 residues long.

Regarding this clonotype: Compared with germline, one end of the junction differs, possibly owing to a read error. The CDR3 sequence: CAGSFKRGGRDKQFF. CDR3 sequence (DNA): TGTGCCGGCAGCTTTAAGCGGGGGGGCCGGGATAAGCAGTTCTTC. This chain uses TRBV11-2 with TRBJ2-1, with 10 bases lining up with TRBD2. Germline V gene sequence: CDR1 SGHAT, CDR2 FQNNGV. The length of the CDR3 is 15 residues.

On this clonotype itself: One junction end does not reproduce the germline sequence, and a read error may be involved. For the CDR3, the DNA is TGTGCCAGCAGGGGACAGCAAGAGACTCAGTACTTC. Residues: CASRGQQETQYF. The rearrangement uses TRBV6-6 and TRBJ2-5, with 7 positions matching TRBD1. The CDR3 runs 12 residues. Germline V CDR1 and CDR2: MNHNY, SVGAGI (reference sequence).

With respect to this clonotype: It may be a read error: a sequence one base away is much more abundant. The V gene is TRBV14, the J gene TRBJ2-1; D is uncertain. The J call could be wrong; TRBJ2-7 is a better fit for the DNA end. The CDR3 contains 12 residues. Germline CDR1 SGHDN, CDR2 FVKESK. The CDR3 here is CASSQIPHEQYF. CDR3 nucleotide sequence: TGTGCCAGCAGCCAAATCCCCCATGAGCAGTACTTC.

This chain uses TRBV13 with TRBJ2-7; TRBD2 matches 7 bases. The J segment lost 6 bases and the V segment lost 9 bases, leaving 14 bases of the junction unmatched. The length of the CDR3 is 14 residues. Germline lookup yields CDR1 PRHDT and CDR2 FYEKMQ (reference sequence). The CDR3 here is CASSPTAGTGEQYF. Written as DNA, the CDR3 is TGTGCCAGTAGCCCCACAGCGGGGACGGGCGAGCAGTACTTC.

A remark on this clonotype: The conserved phenylalanine or tryptophan normally closing the CDR3 is absent here, so this likely arose from a read error. In DNA, the CDR3 is TGTGCCAGCAGTGAAGGGGGCGTGCATACTGAAGCTTTCTTA. Its translation: CASSEGGVHTEAFL. The chain has TRBV6-1 and TRBJ1-1; D possibly corresponds to TRBD1 (5 bases). Trimming removed 1 base at V and 5 bases at J, with 11 bases between. This CDR3 has 14 amino acids. Germline CDR1 and CDR2: MNHNS and SASEGT.

About this clonotype itself: The junction departs from germline at one end; a sequencing error may be responsible. CDR3 loop: CVSSGARVYSYNEQFF. The CDR3 nucleotides are TGCGTCAGCAGCGGCGCCAGGGTATACTCCTACAATGAGCAGTTCTTC. This rearrangement joins TRBV4-1 to TRBJ2-1; possibly TRBD1 or TRBD2 for D (5 bases each). The CDR3 consists of 16 residues. Germline V gene data show CDR1 as MGHRA and CDR2 as YSYEKL.

This clonotype was counted at least ten times. The chain links TRBV29-1 to TRBJ2-5; tentatively, D is TRBD2 (6 bases). Germline CDR1 is SQVTM and CDR2 is ANQGSEA. The CDR3 loop spans 12 amino acids. The V and J ends lost 6 bases and 2 bases respectively, with 10 bases between them. CDR3: CSVRETQETQYF. The CDR3 DNA reads as TGCAGCGTCCGGGAGACGCAAGAGACCCAGTACTTC.

The gene calls are TRBV10-2 and TRBJ1-1; TRBD1 is a possible D gene (5 bases). Germline lookup yields CDR1 WSHSY and CDR2 SAAADI. This CDR3 spans 15 amino acids. Trimming left V 6 bases short and J 1 base short, with 15 bases between. In DNA form, the CDR3 reads TGCGCCAGCAGGGGGTGGGGGGGGAGGAACACTGAAGCTTTCTTT. This sequence encodes CASRGWGGRNTEAFF.